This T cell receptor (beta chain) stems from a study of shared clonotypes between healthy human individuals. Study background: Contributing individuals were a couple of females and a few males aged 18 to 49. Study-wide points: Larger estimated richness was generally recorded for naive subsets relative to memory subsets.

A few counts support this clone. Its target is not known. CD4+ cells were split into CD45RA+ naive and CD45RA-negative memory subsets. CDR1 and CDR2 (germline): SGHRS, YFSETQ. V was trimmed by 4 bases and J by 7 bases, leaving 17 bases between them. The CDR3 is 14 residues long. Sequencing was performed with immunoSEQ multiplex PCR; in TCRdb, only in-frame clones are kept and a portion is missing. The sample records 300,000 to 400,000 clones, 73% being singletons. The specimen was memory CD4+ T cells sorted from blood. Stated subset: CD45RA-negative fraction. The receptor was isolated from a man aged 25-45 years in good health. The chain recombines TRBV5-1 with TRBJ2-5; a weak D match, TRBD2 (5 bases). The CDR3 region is CASSREGHSGTQYF. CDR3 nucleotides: TGCGCCAGCAGCCGCGAGGGCCATAGTGGGACCCAGTACTTC.